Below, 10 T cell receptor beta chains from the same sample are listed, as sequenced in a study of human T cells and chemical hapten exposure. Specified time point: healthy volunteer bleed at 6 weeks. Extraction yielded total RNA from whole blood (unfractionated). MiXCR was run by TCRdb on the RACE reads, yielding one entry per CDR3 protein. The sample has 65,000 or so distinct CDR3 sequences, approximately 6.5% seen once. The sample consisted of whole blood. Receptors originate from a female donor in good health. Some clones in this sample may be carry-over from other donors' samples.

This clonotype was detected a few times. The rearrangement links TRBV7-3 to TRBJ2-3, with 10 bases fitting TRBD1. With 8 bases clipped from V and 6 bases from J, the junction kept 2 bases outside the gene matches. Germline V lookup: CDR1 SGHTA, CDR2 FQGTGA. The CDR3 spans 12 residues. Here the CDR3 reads CASSDRGDTQYF. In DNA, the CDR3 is TGTGCCAGCTCGGACAGGGGGGATACGCAGTATTTT.

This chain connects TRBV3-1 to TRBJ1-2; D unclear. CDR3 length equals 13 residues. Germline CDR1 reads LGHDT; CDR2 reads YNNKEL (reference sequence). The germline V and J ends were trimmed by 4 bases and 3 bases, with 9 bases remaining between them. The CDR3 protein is CASSPTGYYGYTF. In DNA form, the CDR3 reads TGTGCCAGCAGCCCGACGGGGTACTATGGCTACACCTTC.

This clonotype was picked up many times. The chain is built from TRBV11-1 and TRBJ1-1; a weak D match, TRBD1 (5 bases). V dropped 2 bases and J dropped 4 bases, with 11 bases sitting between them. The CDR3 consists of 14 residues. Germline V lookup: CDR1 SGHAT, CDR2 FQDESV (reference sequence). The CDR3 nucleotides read TGTGCCAGCAGCTTATTAGGGACGGGCACTGAAGCTTTCTTT. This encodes CASSLLGTGTEAFF.

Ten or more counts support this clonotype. CDR3 in DNA: TGTGCCACCAGCAGAATCGGGAGGCCAGATACGCAGTATTTT. The encoded protein is CATSRIGRPDTQYF. V gene TRBV15 combines with J gene TRBJ2-3; TRBD2 aligns across 7 bases. The CDR3 has 14 residues. V lost 2 bases and J lost 4; bases outside the gene matches: 3. The V gene's germline CDR1 is LNHNV and CDR2 YYDKDF (reference sequence).

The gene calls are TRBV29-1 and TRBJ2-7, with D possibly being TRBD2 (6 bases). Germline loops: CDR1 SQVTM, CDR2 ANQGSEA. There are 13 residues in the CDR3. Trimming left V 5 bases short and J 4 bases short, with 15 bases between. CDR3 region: CSVSSSRGYEQYF. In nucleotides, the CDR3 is TGCAGCGTTTCCAGCAGCCGGGGGTACGAGCAGTACTTC.

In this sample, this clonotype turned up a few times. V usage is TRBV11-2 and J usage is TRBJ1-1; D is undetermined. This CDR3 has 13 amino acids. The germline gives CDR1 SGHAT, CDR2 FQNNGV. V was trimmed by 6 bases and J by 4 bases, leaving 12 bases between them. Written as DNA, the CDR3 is TGTGCCAGCAGGGCCGGCCTTTCCACTGAAGCTTTCTTT. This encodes CASRAGLSTEAFF.

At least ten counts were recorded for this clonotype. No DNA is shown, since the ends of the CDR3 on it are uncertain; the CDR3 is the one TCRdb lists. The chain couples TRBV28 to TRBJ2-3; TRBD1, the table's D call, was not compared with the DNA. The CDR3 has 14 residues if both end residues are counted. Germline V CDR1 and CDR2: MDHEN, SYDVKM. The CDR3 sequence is CASSVLGLTDTQYF.

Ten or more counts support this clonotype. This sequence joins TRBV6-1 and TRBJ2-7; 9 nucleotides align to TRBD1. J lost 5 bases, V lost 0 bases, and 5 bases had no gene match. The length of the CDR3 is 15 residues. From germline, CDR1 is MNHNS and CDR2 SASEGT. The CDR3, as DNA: TGTGCCAGCAGTGAAGCTGCCTGGACAGGGGACGAGCAGTACTTC. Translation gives CASSEAAWTGDEQYF.

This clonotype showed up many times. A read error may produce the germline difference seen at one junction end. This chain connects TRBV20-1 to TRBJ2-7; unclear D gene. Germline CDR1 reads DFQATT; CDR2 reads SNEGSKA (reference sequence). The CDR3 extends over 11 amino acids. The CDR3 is CSATREGTLHF. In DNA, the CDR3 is TGCAGTGCGACTCGAGAAGGAACCTTACACTTC.

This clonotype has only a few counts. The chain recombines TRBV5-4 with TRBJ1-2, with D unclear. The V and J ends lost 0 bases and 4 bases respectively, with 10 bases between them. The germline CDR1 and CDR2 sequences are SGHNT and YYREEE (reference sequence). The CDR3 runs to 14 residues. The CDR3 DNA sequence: TGTGCCAGCAGCTTGGGCGGGAGTCCCTATGGCTACACCTTC. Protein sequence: CASSLGGSPYGYTF. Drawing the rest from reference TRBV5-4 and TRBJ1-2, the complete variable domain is ETGVTQSPTHLIKTRGQQVTLRCSSQSGHNTVSWYQQALGQGPQFIFQYYREEENGRGNFPPRFSGLQFPNYSSELNVNALELDDSALYLCASSLGGSPYGYTFGSGTRLTVV.